One and the same sample provided the 24 T cell receptor beta chains below, sequenced in a study of blood T cell repertoires in COVID-19. Only in-frame clones appear in the TCRdb table, and some are missing; sequencing was by immunoSEQ multiplex PCR. Among around 250,000 clones listed, roughly 90% were seen once. The specimen sequenced was peripheral blood. The source of these receptors is a man aged 55-75 years with acute or convalescent COVID-19.

This clone was detected once. The chain combines TRBV19 with TRBJ2-7, with 13 nucleotides matching TRBD2. CDR3 length: 16 residues. The J segment lost 4 bases and the V segment lost 6 bases, leaving 9 bases of the junction unmatched. Germline lookup yields CDR1 LNHDA and CDR2 SQIVND (reference sequence). CDR3 amino acids: CASSRRGLAGIYEQYF. In nucleotides, the CDR3 is TGTGCCAGTAGCCGCAGGGGACTAGCGGGAATATACGAGCAGTACTTC.

With regard to this clone: The junction differs from germline at one of its ends, possibly a read error. This sequence joins TRBV5-1 and TRBJ1-1, with a weak D call TRBD1 (6 bases). Germline loops: CDR1 SGHRS, CDR2 YFSETQ. The CDR3 totals 17 residues. The CDR3 region is CASSLRPPGGLKTEAFF. The CDR3 DNA sequence: TGCGCCAGCAGTCTACGCCCCCCCGGGGGGCTGAAAACTGAAGCTTTCTTT. Using reference TRBV5-1 and TRBJ1-1 for the parts outside the CDR3, the full variable domain is KAGVTQTPRYLIKTRGQQVTLSCSPISGHRSVSWYQQTPGQGLQFLFEYFSETQRNKGNFPGRFSGRQFSNSRSEMNVSTLELGDSALYLCASSLRPPGGLKTEAFFGQGTRLTVV.

CDR3 region: CASSQETRGYGYTF. Written as DNA, the CDR3 is TGCGCCAGCAGCCAAGAAACCAGGGGCTATGGCTACACCTTC. The chain recombines TRBV4-3 with TRBJ1-2; D possibly corresponds to TRBD1 (6 bases). V lost 0 bases to trimming and J lost 4 bases, with 9 bases between them. Germline V gene lookup returns CDR1 LGHNA and CDR2 YSLEER. CDR3 length: 14 amino acids.

The rearrangement uses TRBV29-1 and TRBJ1-1; 9 nucleotides agree with TRBD1. From germline, CDR1 is SQVTM and CDR2 ANQGSEA. J was trimmed by 7 bases and V by 6 bases; bases with no gene match: 6. The CDR3 extends over 12 amino acids. CDR3 nucleotides: TGCAGCGTCGCACAGGGGGCTAGTGAAGCTTTCTTT. It encodes CSVAQGASEAFF.

This clone occurred once. The V and J genes are TRBV7-9 and TRBJ2-3; possibly TRBD1 for D (6 bases). The germline gives CDR1 SEHNR, CDR2 FQNEAQ (reference sequence). This CDR3 region has 14 residues. The germline V and J ends were trimmed by 3 bases and 2 bases, with 9 bases remaining between them. The CDR3 protein is CASSLDRITDTQYF. CDR3 sequence (DNA): TGTGCCAGCAGCTTGGACAGAATCACAGATACGCAGTATTTT.

The chain couples TRBV21-1 to TRBJ2-1; TRBD2 is the table's D call and was not checked against the DNA. TRBV21-1 is a pseudogene. The CDR3 spans 18 residues. The chain's CDR3 is CASSAIALAGVGRNEQFF. Written as DNA, the CDR3 is TGTGCCAGCAGCGCCATAGCACTAGCGGGAGTCGGGAGGAATGAGCAGTTCTTC.

This clone was detected only a few times. The chain carries TRBV7-2 and TRBJ2-3, with D maybe TRBD2 (6 bases). The CDR3 loop spans 16 amino acids. Germline CDR1 and CDR2: SGHTA and FQGNSA. Trimming took 1 base from V and 2 from J, leaving 13 bases between them. For the CDR3, the DNA is TGTGCCAGCAGCTTAGGTCCTCGCGGGACCACAGATACGCAGTATTTT. Translated: CASSLGPRGTTDTQYF. Full variable domain (outside the CDR3, taken from reference TRBV7-2 and TRBJ2-3): GAGVSQSPSNKVTEKGKDVELRCDPISGHTALYWYRQSLGQGLEFLIYFQGNSAPDKSGLPSDRFSAERTGGSVSTLTIQRTQQEDSAVYLCASSLGPRGTTDTQYFGPGTRLTVL.

V usage is TRBV7-3 and J usage is TRBJ2-2; perhaps TRBD1 as D (6 bases). The CDR3 runs 15 residues. V was pared by 5 bases and J by 2 bases, with 12 bases between. The germline V gene encodes CDR1 SGHTA and CDR2 FQGTGA. CDR3 DNA: TGTGCCAGCAGCGCCACAGGGCTCAACACCGGGGAGCTGTTTTTT. Translated, it gives CASSATGLNTGELFF.

The V gene is TRBV21-1, the J gene TRBJ1-6; TRBD1 is the table's D call, not checked against the DNA. TRBV21-1 constitutes a pseudogene. The CDR3 has 12 residues. CDR3 sequence: CASSKSLQFLFF. The CDR3 DNA reads as TGTGCCAGCAGCAAATCTCTACAGTTCCTTTTTTTT.

The V call is TRBV6-6, the J call TRBJ1-4, with D perhaps TRBD1 (6 bases). The V end lost 6 bases, the J end lost 8 bases, and 28 bases lay between the germline ends. Per the germline V gene, CDR1 is MNHNY and CDR2 is SVGAGI (reference sequence). The CDR3 extends over 18 amino acids. The CDR3 coding sequence is TGTGCCAGCAGCCGAATACTCATTTCCGGGACATCTGGGGAAAAACTGTTTTTT. The encoded protein is CASSRILISGTSGEKLFF.

The chain carries TRBV15 and TRBJ1-4; D might be TRBD1 (5 bases). Germline V gene sequence: CDR1 LNHNV, CDR2 YYDKDF (reference sequence). Trimming stripped 3 bases from V and 6 bases from J, with 17 bases between. CDR3 length: 16 amino acids. CDR3 sequence reads: CATSSRLRVKDEKLFF. Written as DNA, the CDR3 is TGTGCCACCAGCAGCCGACTCAGGGTTAAAGATGAAAAACTGTTTTTT.

The rearrangement links TRBV30 to TRBJ1-6, with 7 bases fitting TRBD1. Germline assignment: CDR1 GTSNPN and CDR2 SVGIG (reference sequence). The CDR3 sequence is 15 residues long. The V and J ends lost 8 bases and 9 bases, in that order; junction bases with no gene match: 16. As DNA, the CDR3 is TGTGCCGGGACCTTTTCGAGGGGGCCCACTTCACCCCTCCACTTT. Translation: CAGTFSRGPTSPLHF. The full variable domain, with the rest looked up from reference TRBV30 and TRBJ1-6, is SQTIHQWPATLVQPVGSPLSLECTVEGTSNPNLYWYRQAAGRGLQLLFYSVGIGQISSEVPQNLSASRPQDRQFILSSKKLLLSDSGFYLCAGTFSRGPTSPLHFGNGTRLTVT.

The chain employs TRBV4-1 and TRBJ1-1; 8 bases agree with TRBD1. The CDR3 is made up of 15 amino acids. V lost 4 bases and J lost 4; bases outside the gene matches: 8. Germline-derived CDR1 and CDR2 are MGHRA and YSYEKL. CDR3 residues: CASSPTLTGGTEAFF. CDR3 nucleotides: TGCGCCAGCAGCCCCACACTTACAGGGGGCACTGAAGCTTTCTTT.

The chain uses TRBV3-1 (or the pseudogene TRBV3-2) and TRBJ2-5, with a possible D match to TRBD2 (6 bases). Germline CDR1 is LGHDT and CDR2 is YNNKEL (reference sequence). CDR3 length equals 13 residues. Deletions cut 4 bases from V and 1 base from J, with 7 bases between. The DNA of the CDR3 is TGTGCCAGCAGCCCAGCGGGCCAAGAGACCCAGTACTTC. Encoded protein: CASSPAGQETQYF.

The chain links TRBV11-3 to TRBJ1-1; maybe TRBD1 (5 bases). From germline, CDR1 is SGHNT and CDR2 YENEEA. The CDR3 has 13 amino acids. V was trimmed by 4 bases and J by 7 bases, leaving 13 bases between them. The CDR3 here is CASSSSGAGEAFF. The CDR3 coding sequence is TGTGCCAGCAGCTCTAGTGGGGCAGGTGAAGCTTTCTTT.

V gene TRBV28 combines with J gene TRBJ2-1, with 9 bases fitting TRBD2. Looked up from germline, CDR1 is MDHEN and CDR2 is SYDVKM. V lost 3 bases to trimming and J lost 0 bases; unmatched junction nucleotides: 21. The CDR3 runs to 22 residues. The CDR3 nucleotides read TGTGCCAGCAGTTTGGGCCTCAGGAGTAGCGGGAGACCCAAGAGCTCCTACAATGAGCAGTTCTTC. This sequence encodes CASSLGLRSSGRPKSSYNEQFF.

This sequence joins TRBV4-3 and TRBJ1-5; maybe TRBD1 (5 bases). V lost 1 base and J lost 4, with 11 bases in between. Germline assignment: CDR1 LGHNA and CDR2 YSLEER. There are 15 residues in the CDR3. DNA for the CDR3: TGCGCCAGCAGCCAAGGAGCCGGGGGAAATCAGCCCCAGCATTTT. Translated, it gives CASSQGAGGNQPQHF.

V is TRBV6-1 and J is TRBJ1-5; 8 bases align to TRBD1. This CDR3 has 15 amino acids. The germline V gene encodes CDR1 MNHNS and CDR2 SASEGT. After removal of 3 bases from V and 4 bases from J, the junction contained 5 bases not matched to a gene. DNA for the CDR3: TGTGCCAGCAGTGAGACAGGGGCCGGGAATCAGCCCCAGCATTTT. Its protein product is CASSETGAGNQPQHF.

The chain carries TRBV5-1 and TRBJ2-5, with a weak D call TRBD2 (5 bases). CDR1 is SGHRS and CDR2 is YFSETQ in the germline V gene. Deletions cut 2 bases from V and 5 bases from J, with 10 bases between. The CDR3 has 13 residues. The CDR3 reads CASSFNGEETQYF. The CDR3 DNA follows: TGCGCCAGCAGCTTTAACGGGGAGGAGACCCAGTACTTC.

The chain uses TRBV7-2 and TRBJ2-3, with TRBD2 identical over 8 bases. CDR3 length: 17 amino acids. The germline CDR1 and CDR2 sequences are SGHTA and FQGNSA. Germline trimming cut 5 bases from V and 6 bases from J; bases unmatched to any gene: 16. The CDR3 DNA sequence: TGTGCCAGCAGCAAGAGGGTAGCGGGACCACGATCGGATACGCAGTATTTT. Its translation: CASSKRVAGPRSDTQYF. Full variable domain (rest looked up from reference TRBV7-2 and TRBJ2-3): GAGVSQSPSNKVTEKGKDVELRCDPISGHTALYWYRQSLGQGLEFLIYFQGNSAPDKSGLPSDRFSAERTGGSVSTLTIQRTQQEDSAVYLCASSKRVAGPRSDTQYFGPGTRLTVL.

V gene TRBV6-1 combines with J gene TRBJ2-1, with TRBD2 identical over 9 bases. Germline V gene data show CDR1 as MNHNS and CDR2 as SASEGT. The CDR3 has 16 residues. V lost 4 bases, J lost 3 bases, and 7 bases stayed unmatched. CDR3 sequence reads: CASSGSGRTFYNEQFF. The CDR3 DNA reads TGTGCCAGCAGTGGAAGCGGGAGGACCTTCTACAATGAGCAGTTCTTC.

Here the CDR3 reads CASSLRLEETQYF. As DNA, the CDR3 is TGTGCCAGCAGCTTAAGACTCGAAGAGACCCAGTACTTC. The chain couples TRBV11-3 to TRBJ2-5; D unclear. V was shortened by 2 bases and J by 3 bases, with 7 bases between the two germline ends. Germline CDR1 reads SGHNT; CDR2 reads YENEEA. This CDR3 region has 13 residues.

This sequence joins TRBV5-6 and TRBJ1-3; maybe TRBD1 (5 bases). The germline gives CDR1 SGHDT, CDR2 YYEEEE. The CDR3 runs to 16 residues. V lost 0 bases and J 1 base, leaving 11 bases between the germline ends. The CDR3 bases are TGTGCCAGCAGCTTGGGGTTACAGGAGTCTGGAAACACCATATATTTT. The encoded protein is CASSLGLQESGNTIYF.

V is TRBV28 and J is TRBJ1-1; no clear D gene. Germline assignment: CDR1 MDHEN and CDR2 SYDVKM. V gave up 6 bases and J gave up 5 bases, with 19 bases separating them. The CDR3 totals 15 residues. The CDR3 protein is CASSPPSYSGTEAFF. CDR3 bases: TGTGCCAGCAGCCCCCCGTCCTACTCCGGGACTGAAGCTTTCTTT.